Below are 30 T cell receptor beta chains sequenced from a single sample in a study of blood T cell repertoires in COVID-19. Assay used: immunoSEQ multiplex PCR; TCRdb lists only in-frame clones, some missing. The sample yields about 240,000 clones, about four fifths seen once. The sequenced material came from peripheral blood. All receptors come from an elderly woman with acute or convalescent COVID-19.

The chain is built from TRBV2 and TRBJ1-4; tentatively, D is TRBD1 (5 bases). The CDR3 spans 16 residues. Germline V gives CDR1 SNHLY, CDR2 FYNNEI. The V end lost 5 bases, the J end lost 2 bases, and 15 bases lay between the germline ends. As DNA, the CDR3 is TGTGCCAGCAGTCCTTCTAGGGGCGCGACTAATGAAAAACTGTTTTTT. Translation: CASSPSRGATNEKLFF.

This clone was seen only a few times. V usage is TRBV5-5 and J usage is TRBJ2-2; TRBD1 matches at 7 bases. The CDR3 has 16 residues. Germline values: CDR1 SGHKS, CDR2 YYEKEE (reference sequence). With V trimmed by 4 bases and J by 5 bases, 11 bases remained unmatched. The CDR3 protein is CASSPLDRARTGELFF. As DNA, the CDR3 is TGTGCCAGCAGCCCGCTCGACAGGGCTAGAACCGGGGAGCTGTTTTTT. The variable domain in full, with the rest retrieved from reference TRBV5-5 and TRBJ2-2, is DAGVTQSPTHLIKTRGQQVTLRCSPISGHKSVSWYQQVLGQGPQFIFQYYEKEERGRGNFPDRFSARQFPNYSSELNVNALLLGDSALYLCASSPLDRARTGELFFGEGSRLTVL.

The chain combines TRBV15 with TRBJ2-5; D gene ambiguous. CDR1 is LNHNV and CDR2 is YYDKDF in the germline V gene (reference sequence). Trimming removed 1 base from V and 2 bases from J, with 8 bases in between. The CDR3 runs 14 residues. The CDR3 spells CATSRGGQQETQYF. DNA for the CDR3: TGTGCCACCAGCAGAGGAGGCCAGCAAGAGACCCAGTACTTC. Together with reference TRBV15 and TRBJ2-5, the CDR3 gives the full variable domain: DAMVIQNPRYQVTQFGKPVTLSCSQTLNHNVMYWYQQKSSQAPKLLFHYYDKDFNNEADTPDNFQSRRPNTSFCFLDIRSPGLGDTAMYLCATSRGGQQETQYFGPGTRLLVL.

The chain is built from TRBV7-6 and TRBJ1-4; 11 bases are shared with TRBD1. This CDR3 region has 16 residues. Germline CDR1 is SGHVS and CDR2 is FNYEAQ. Unmatched junction bases numbered 8, after V lost 3 bases and J lost 8 bases. The CDR3 DNA reads as TGTGCCAGCAGCTTCCATACCGGGACAGGGGGAGAAAAACTGTTTTTT. It encodes CASSFHTGTGGEKLFF.

J is TRBJ1-3 and V is TRBV7-2; D is unresolved. The CDR3 length is 14 residues. The V gene's germline CDR1 is SGHTA and CDR2 FQGNSA. Trimming cost V 2 bases and J 4 bases, with 9 bases left between them. CDR3 nucleotides: TGTGCCAGCAGCTTAACCTTACGGGGAAACACCATATATTTT. Its translation: CASSLTLRGNTIYF.

This chain connects TRBV3-1 (or the pseudogene TRBV3-2) to TRBJ2-5, with 9 bases fitting TRBD2. This CDR3 contains 15 residues. The V gene end was trimmed by 5 bases and the J gene end by 4 bases; junction bases not matched to a gene: 8. Per germline, CDR1 LGHDT and CDR2 YNNKEL (reference sequence). The CDR3 region is CASSAASGGLETQYF. CDR3 nucleotides: TGTGCCAGCAGCGCGGCCAGCGGGGGGTTAGAGACCCAGTACTTC.

V is TRBV6-5 and J is TRBJ2-1; possible D gene TRBD1, 5 bases. V lost 7 bases and J lost 11, with 18 bases in between. This CDR3 region has 13 residues. Germline CDR1 is MNHEY and CDR2 is SVGAGI. The CDR3 here is CASKYQGKDKQFF. Written as DNA, the CDR3 is TGTGCCAGCAAATATCAAGGGAAGGACAAGCAGTTCTTC.

On this clone: A read error may account for a junction end that differs from germline. The chain uses TRBV7-7 and TRBJ2-1, with 10 bases matching TRBD2. CDR3 length: 15 residues. From germline, CDR1 is SSHAT and CDR2 FNYEAQ (reference sequence). In nucleotides, the CDR3 is TGTGCTAGCAGCCCTCTAGCGGGGGCTTACAATGAGCAGTTCTTC. Its protein is CASSPLAGAYNEQFF.

This clone occurred a few times. The V gene is TRBV24-1, the J gene TRBJ1-2; 9 bases are shared with TRBD1. The CDR3 consists of 15 residues. Germline loops: CDR1 KGHDR, CDR2 SFDVKD. V was pared by 12 bases and J by 3 bases, with 13 bases of the junction left unmatched. This CDR3 reads CAYQLNRDRDYGYTF. For the CDR3, the DNA is TGTGCCTACCAACTGAACCGGGACAGGGACTATGGCTACACCTTC.

The chain combines TRBV7-9 with TRBJ2-7, with D tentatively TRBD2 (6 bases). The CDR3 consists of 15 residues. V dropped 5 bases and J dropped 5 bases, with 19 bases sitting between them. The germline CDR1 and CDR2 sequences are SEHNR and FQNEAQ (reference sequence). The CDR3 here is CASSPRGSRPNEQYF. The CDR3 DNA follows: TGTGCCAGCAGCCCCCGGGGGAGTCGGCCTAACGAGCAGTACTTC.

The rearrangement uses TRBV29-1 and TRBJ1-1, with D possibly matching TRBD1 (6 bases). This CDR3 has 15 amino acids. V shed 6 bases and J shed 0 bases, with 17 bases lying between them. CDR1 and CDR2 from the germline V gene are SQVTM and ANQGSEA. The CDR3 sequence: CSVGRITGMNTEAFF. CDR3 nucleotides: TGCAGCGTGGGCCGTATCACAGGGATGAACACTGAAGCTTTCTTT.

The CDR3 protein is CAWSKRTGGFEKLFF. Here the CDR3 DNA reads TGTGCCTGGAGTAAACGGACAGGGGGCTTTGAAAAACTGTTTTTT. The chain couples TRBV30 to TRBJ1-4; 11 nucleotides agree with TRBD1. Trimming took 2 bases from V and 7 from J; bases not matched to a gene: 6. Per the germline V gene, CDR1 is GTSNPN and CDR2 is SVGIG (reference sequence). This CDR3 comprises 15 residues.

The chain couples TRBV11-2 to TRBJ1-6; D is undetermined. In germline, CDR1 is SGHAT, CDR2 FQNNGV. This CDR3 is built from 15 residues. Trimming took off 1 base at V and 5 bases at J, with 9 bases between the two ends. The CDR3 loop is CASSLVGRDNSPLHF. The CDR3 bases are TGTGCCAGCAGCTTAGTGGGGAGGGATAATTCACCCCTCCACTTT.

The CDR3 is CASSGGTGDGYTF. The DNA of the CDR3 is TGTGCCAGCAGCGGCGGGACAGGGGATGGCTACACCTTC. The rearrangement uses TRBV11-2 and TRBJ1-2; 10 nucleotides agree with TRBD1. This CDR3 region has 13 residues. Looked up from germline, CDR1 is SGHAT and CDR2 is FQNNGV. Trimming cost V 5 bases and J 6 bases; bases outside gene matches: 3.

The chain carries TRBV21-1 and TRBJ1-2. TRBV21-1 is a pseudogene segment. This CDR3 is built from 10 residues. As DNA, the CDR3 is TGTGCCAGCAGTCTATATGGCTACACCTTC. This sequence encodes CASSLYGYTF.

This chain links TRBV11-1 with TRBJ1-1; 7 bases are shared with TRBD1. The CDR3 contains 14 residues. J was trimmed by 1 base and V by 5 bases; bases with no gene match: 4. CDR1 and CDR2 from the germline V gene are SGHAT and FQDESV (reference sequence). This CDR3 reads CASSDRQGNTEAFF. The CDR3, as DNA: TGTGCCAGCAGCGACAGACAGGGGAACACTGAAGCTTTCTTT.

This clone was seen a few times. The chain combines TRBV6-2 or TRBV6-3 with TRBJ2-5, with 13 positions matching TRBD2. The J segment lost 2 bases and the V segment lost 5 bases, leaving 8 bases of the junction unmatched. This CDR3 is 17 amino acids long. Germline values: CDR1 MNHEY, CDR2 SVGEGT. In DNA, the CDR3 is TGTGCCAGCAGTCACCCGGGACTAGCGGGGATGCAAGAGACCCAGTACTTC. This gives the protein CASSHPGLAGMQETQYF.

This clone has more than one count but fewer than ten. This chain connects TRBV7-8 to TRBJ1-1; TRBD1 matches 7 bases. Germline CDR1 and CDR2: SGHVS and FQNEAQ. With 1 base clipped from V and 0 bases from J, the junction kept 8 bases outside the gene matches. This CDR3 contains 17 residues. The CDR3 DNA follows: TGTGCCAGCAGCTTAGTCCCAAGGGGGCTAATGAACACTGAAGCTTTCTTT. Amino acids: CASSLVPRGLMNTEAFF. The full variable domain, with the rest looked up from reference TRBV7-8 and TRBJ1-1, is GAGVSQSPRYKVAKRGQDVALRCDPISGHVSLFWYQQALGQGPEFLTYFQNEAQLDKSGLPSDRFFAERPEGSVSTLKIQRTQQEDSAVYLCASSLVPRGLMNTEAFFGQGTRLTVV.

The chain links TRBV2 to TRBJ1-5; unclear D gene. Germline V gene data show CDR1 as SNHLY and CDR2 as FYNNEI. V dropped 6 bases and J dropped 5 bases, with 8 bases sitting between them. CDR3 size: 12 residues. The CDR3, as DNA: TGTGCCAGCAGCGCCGAGGATCAGCCCCAGCATTTT. Protein: CASSAEDQPQHF.

The CDR3 DNA reads as TGTGCCAGCAGTTACCGTGTTGGAGCATCGAACACTGAAGCTTTCTTT. Encoded protein: CASSYRVGASNTEAFF. The chain links TRBV6-5 to TRBJ1-1; D remains unclear. The CDR3 consists of 16 residues. V dropped 2 bases and J dropped 1 base, with 14 bases sitting between them. Germline V gives CDR1 MNHEY, CDR2 SVGAGI.

The chain recombines TRBV5-1 with TRBJ1-1; 8 nucleotides line up with TRBD1. The CDR3 has 15 residues. V was pared by 7 bases and J by 10 bases, with 18 bases of the junction left unmatched. Germline V gene data show CDR1 as SGHRS and CDR2 as YFSETQ. As DNA, the CDR3 is TGCGCCAGCCAACTGGAGCAGGGGGCCCTCGGAGGAGCTTTCTTT. As protein: CASQLEQGALGGAFF. The variable domain in full, with the rest retrieved from reference TRBV5-1 and TRBJ1-1, is KAGVTQTPRYLIKTRGQQVTLSCSPISGHRSVSWYQQTPGQGLQFLFEYFSETQRNKGNFPGRFSGRQFSNSRSEMNVSTLELGDSALYLCASQLEQGALGGAFFGQGTRLTVV.

The J gene is TRBJ1-6, the V gene TRBV7-9; D gene unclear. V dropped 1 base and J dropped 4 bases, with 5 bases sitting between them. This CDR3 is built from 14 residues. From germline, CDR1 is SEHNR and CDR2 FQNEAQ (reference sequence). The DNA of the CDR3 is TGTGCCAGCAGCTTAGAACAGTATAATTCACCCCTCCACTTT. Its protein product is CASSLEQYNSPLHF.

The rearrangement links TRBV6-1 to TRBJ1-5, with D perhaps TRBD1 (5 bases). V dropped 3 bases and J dropped 9 bases, with 18 bases sitting between them. The CDR3 totals 15 residues. The germline gives CDR1 MNHNS, CDR2 SASEGT. CDR3 coding DNA: TGTGCCAGCAGTGATAATAAGGACGGGGGAATGCCCCAGCATTTT. Translation: CASSDNKDGGMPQHF.

The V gene is TRBV7-3, the J gene TRBJ2-1; the match to TRBD2 covers 10 bases. In germline, CDR1 is SGHTA, CDR2 FQGTGA. The CDR3 spans 16 residues. Losses at the gene ends were 3 bases for V and 1 base for J; bases not matched to a gene: 3. Written as DNA, the CDR3 is TGTGCCAGCAGCTTCGCTAGCGGGGGATCCTACAATGAGCAGTTCTTC. Protein product: CASSFASGGSYNEQFF.

This clone was counted a few times. The CDR3 here is CASSDWDYQTSTDTQYF. DNA of the CDR3: TGTGCCAGCAGTGATTGGGACTACCAGACTAGCACAGATACGCAGTATTTT. The rearrangement joins TRBV6-1 to TRBJ2-3, with TRBD2 matching over 7 bases. J gave up 0 bases and V 3 bases, and 9 bases lay outside the gene matches. The CDR3 covers 17 residues. Germline assignment: CDR1 MNHNS and CDR2 SASEGT.

The chain uses TRBV7-9 and TRBJ2-5; 11 bases line up with TRBD2. J was trimmed by 2 bases and V by 2 bases; bases with no gene match: 4. The CDR3 has 16 residues. Germline V gene lookup returns CDR1 SEHNR and CDR2 FQNEAQ (reference sequence). For the CDR3, the DNA is TGTGCCAGCAGCTTAAGGACTAGCGGGTATCAAGAGACCCAGTACTTC. This sequence encodes CASSLRTSGYQETQYF.

J is TRBJ2-1 and V is TRBV20-1; no definite D call. The CDR3 loop spans 11 amino acids. Between the trimmed V and J ends, which lost 0 bases and 10 bases, there was a span of 7 bases. Looked up from germline, CDR1 is DFQATT and CDR2 is SNEGSKA (reference sequence). The CDR3 DNA reads as TGCAGTGCTAGAGATCAAGCGGAGCAGTTCTTC. Protein product: CSARDQAEQFF.

This clone has just a few counts. This chain connects TRBV5-4 to TRBJ1-4; 11 bases align to TRBD1. Germline values: CDR1 SGHNT, CDR2 YYREEE (reference sequence). This CDR3 has 15 amino acids. J lost 8 bases, V lost 4 bases, and 7 bases had no gene match. The CDR3 region has the DNA TGTGCCAGCAGCACGGGACAGGGGGGTTGGGAAAAACTGTTTTTT. This gives the protein CASSTGQGGWEKLFF.

The table lists this clone with a few counts. The chain recombines TRBV7-9 with TRBJ2-7, with 7 bases fitting TRBD1. This CDR3 has 14 amino acids. The germline V gene encodes CDR1 SEHNR and CDR2 FQNEAQ (reference sequence). Trimming at V came to 5 bases and at J to 5 bases, leaving 9 bases not matched to a gene. The CDR3 DNA reads as TGTGCCAGCAGCCGCCCCGGGGACAGCAACGAGCAGTACTTC. Encoded protein: CASSRPGDSNEQYF.

This chain joins TRBV7-2 and TRBJ2-7, with D possibly being TRBD1 (5 bases). V gave up 5 bases and J gave up 1 base, with 12 bases separating them. The CDR3 is 14 amino acids. Germline V gives CDR1 SGHTA, CDR2 FQGNSA. The CDR3 nucleotides read TGTGCCAGCAGCCAAGGACACGCGTCCTACGAGCAGTACTTC. Translating gives CASSQGHASYEQYF.